These 31 T cell receptor beta chains came from one sample sequenced in a study of blood T cell repertoires in COVID-19. This table comes from immunoSEQ multiplex PCR, and its TCRdb copy is limited to in-frame clones, with some not included. The sample holds 250,000 or so clones, around 81% seen once. The specimen was PBMCs or T cells enriched from blood (not recorded which). The receptors derive from a man aged 50-59 years who had recovered from COVID-19.

The V and J genes are TRBV2 and TRBJ1-2; TRBD1 is a possible D gene (5 bases). Per the germline V gene, CDR1 is SNHLY and CDR2 is FYNNEI. CDR3 length equals 16 residues. The V end lost 6 bases, the J end lost 7 bases, and 24 bases lay between the germline ends. CDR3 amino acids: CASSLGSGRREFGYTF. CDR3 bases: TGTGCCAGCAGCTTGGGATCAGGGAGGCGCGAGTTTGGCTACACCTTC.

This clone was seen a single time. V usage is TRBV2 and J usage is TRBJ1-1, with D perhaps matching TRBD1 (6 bases). Trimming stripped 2 bases from V and 4 bases from J, with 8 bases between. The CDR3 has 13 amino acids. CDR1 and CDR2 (germline): SNHLY, FYNNEI. The chain's CDR3 is CASSEPGVTEAFF. CDR3 coding DNA: TGTGCCAGCAGTGAACCAGGGGTCACTGAAGCTTTCTTT. Full variable domain (outside the CDR3, taken from reference TRBV2 and TRBJ1-1): EPEVTQTPSHQVTQMGQEVILRCVPISNHLYFYWYRQILGQKVEFLVSFYNNEISEKSEIFDDQFSVERPDGSNFTLKIRSTKLEDSAMYFCASSEPGVTEAFFGQGTRLTVV.

CDR3 in DNA: TGCGCCAGCAGCATTAGACAGGGCTCCTACGAGCAGTACTTC. Its protein product is CASSIRQGSYEQYF. This rearrangement joins TRBV4-1 to TRBJ2-7, with 7 bases aligning to TRBD1. Germline V gene sequence: CDR1 MGHRA, CDR2 YSYEKL. V lost 5 bases to trimming and J lost 0 bases; unmatched junction nucleotides: 4. This CDR3 comprises 14 residues.

The rearrangement links TRBV19 to TRBJ1-6, with TRBD1 matching over 8 bases. J lost 7 bases, V lost 4 bases, and 9 bases had no gene match. Germline V gene sequence: CDR1 LNHDA, CDR2 SQIVND (reference sequence). The CDR3 runs 16 residues. The CDR3: CASSTARQGINSPLHF. The CDR3 DNA sequence: TGTGCCAGTAGTACAGCCCGACAGGGGATAAATTCACCCCTCCACTTT.

The rearrangement joins TRBV5-1 to TRBJ2-3, with 7 bases aligning to TRBD1. This CDR3 is 15 amino acids long. The V gene end was trimmed by 6 bases and the J gene end by 5 bases; junction bases not matched to a gene: 12. In germline, CDR1 is SGHRS, CDR2 YFSETQ. The CDR3 spells CASTIPTGLGDTQYF. CDR3 nucleotides: TGCGCCAGCACCATACCGACAGGGTTGGGAGATACGCAGTATTTT.

This clone came up once. V usage is TRBV9 and J usage is TRBJ2-2; D possibly corresponds to TRBD2 (5 bases). V lost 7 bases and J lost 4, with 17 bases in between. The CDR3 is 15 amino acids. CDR1 and CDR2 (germline): SGDLS, YYNGEE. The CDR3 DNA is TGTGCCAGCGGGAGCACAGCCCGGGGCACCGGGGAGCTGTTTTTT. This codes for CASGSTARGTGELFF.

This chain uses TRBV4-1 with TRBJ2-3, with 7 nucleotides matching TRBD1. The CDR3 is 14 residues long. The ends lost 0 bases at V and 7 bases at J; junction bases unmatched: 4. Germline V CDR1 and CDR2: MGHRA, YSYEKL. For the CDR3, the DNA is TGCGCCAGCAGCCAAGAAGGACAGGCGTATACGCAGTATTTT. Translated: CASSQEGQAYTQYF.

This chain links TRBV30 with TRBJ2-3; D may be TRBD2 (6 bases). Germline CDR1 GTSNPN, CDR2 SVGIG (reference sequence). The CDR3 sequence is 12 residues long. V lost 5 bases, J lost 1 base, and 7 bases lay in between. The CDR3 DNA follows: TGTGCCTGGGTAGCGGGCACAGATACGCAGTATTTT. Translating gives CAWVAGTDTQYF.

DNA of the CDR3: TGTGCCAGCTCATCTGGACAGGGGGATTCACCCCTCCACTTT. It is translated as CASSSGQGDSPLHF. This chain links TRBV18 with TRBJ1-6; 10 bases line up with TRBD1. This CDR3 has 14 residues. V shed 5 bases, J shed 8 bases, and the junction held 3 bases outside the gene matches. In germline, CDR1 is KGHSH, CDR2 LQKENI.

The V call is TRBV21-1, the J call TRBJ2-3; TRBD1 is the table's D call and was not checked against the DNA. TRBV21-1 counts as a pseudogene. The CDR3 covers 15 residues. CDR3 loop: CASSRDRSSTDTQYF. CDR3 bases: TGTGCCAGCAGCCGGGACAGATCGAGCACAGATACGCAGTATTTT.

In this sample, this clone turned up once. The CDR3 protein is CASTELAGGFTGELFF. In nucleotides, the CDR3 is TGTGCCAGCACCGAACTAGCGGGGGGGTTCACCGGGGAGCTGTTTTTT. This sequence joins TRBV2 and TRBJ2-2; 13 bases fit TRBD2. The CDR3 extends over 16 amino acids. Germline CDR1 reads SNHLY; CDR2 reads FYNNEI. After removal of 7 bases from V and 4 bases from J, the junction contained 6 bases not matched to a gene.

The gene calls are TRBV4-3 and TRBJ2-5, with 7 positions matching TRBD2. The CDR3 totals 16 residues. After removal of 0 bases from V and 4 bases from J, the junction contained 8 bases not matched to a gene. Germline-derived CDR1 and CDR2 are LGHNA and YSLEER. CDR3 region: CASSQDLSGGGETQYF. CDR3 nucleotide sequence: TGCGCCAGCAGCCAAGATCTTTCTGGGGGGGGAGAGACCCAGTACTTC.

This sequence joins TRBV15 and TRBJ1-1, with a possible D match to TRBD1 (6 bases). Germline V gives CDR1 LNHNV, CDR2 YYDKDF (reference sequence). The CDR3 extends over 14 amino acids. Trimming took off 3 bases at V and 6 bases at J, with 14 bases between the two ends. The CDR3 is CATSRPKGGAEAFF. The CDR3, as DNA: TGTGCCACCAGCAGGCCCAAAGGGGGGGCTGAAGCTTTCTTT.

This clone occurred once. CDR3 DNA: TGTGCCAGCAGCAAAGCGGGAGTCGGGTCCTACGAGCAGTACTTC. Its protein is CASSKAGVGSYEQYF. The chain couples TRBV3-1 (or the pseudogene TRBV3-2) to TRBJ2-7; 8 positions match TRBD2. Germline CDR1 and CDR2: LGHDT and YNNKEL (reference sequence). Trimming at V came to 5 bases and at J to 1 base, leaving 7 bases not matched to a gene. The CDR3 extends over 15 amino acids.

The table lists this clone with a count of one. V and J are TRBV18 and TRBJ1-2; 10 nucleotides line up with TRBD1. Trimming removed 6 bases from V and 7 bases from J; junction bases left unmatched: 5. The CDR3 runs to 13 residues. Germline V lookup: CDR1 KGHSH, CDR2 LQKENI. Written as DNA, the CDR3 is TGTGCCAGCTCCCCTGACAGGGGGCTTGGCTACACCTTC. Its translation: CASSPDRGLGYTF.

The chain recombines TRBV12-3 or TRBV12-4 with TRBJ1-2, with a weak D call TRBD1 (6 bases). The germline V and J ends were trimmed by 7 bases and 4 bases, with 13 bases remaining between them. The CDR3 has 13 residues. The DNA of the CDR3 is TGTGCCAGCACTATCCAGGGGTTCTATGGCTACACCTTC. Amino acid sequence: CASTIQGFYGYTF.

This clone is a singleton in its sample. This chain connects TRBV7-9 to TRBJ1-2; D perhaps matches TRBD1 (5 bases). CDR3 length: 13 amino acids. CDR1 is SEHNR, CDR2 FQNEAQ, per germline (reference sequence). V dropped 6 bases and J dropped 0 bases, with 8 bases sitting between them. CDR3 protein: CASSSGANYGYTF. The CDR3 coding sequence is TGTGCCAGCAGTTCGGGGGCTAACTATGGCTACACCTTC.

The chain is built from TRBV10-3 and TRBJ1-5; TRBD1 matches at 8 bases. The junction had 8 bases not matched to a gene; V was cut back by 11 bases and J by 5 bases. The CDR3 is made up of 13 amino acids. Per germline, CDR1 ENHRY and CDR2 SYGVKD. This CDR3 is CAARQGPHQPQHF. As DNA, the CDR3 is TGTGCCGCACGACAGGGGCCTCATCAGCCCCAGCATTTT.

The chain couples TRBV7-3 to TRBJ2-5; TRBD2 matches 8 bases. Per the germline V gene, CDR1 is SGHTA and CDR2 is FQGTGA. The CDR3 totals 15 residues. V shed 4 bases, J shed 4 bases, and the junction held 8 bases outside the gene matches. In DNA, the CDR3 is TGTGCCAGCAGCTCCCTGGCGGGGGGAAGAGAGACCCAGTACTTC. Its protein product is CASSSLAGGRETQYF. Based on the CDR3 plus reference TRBV7-3 and TRBJ2-5, the full variable domain is GAGVSQTPSNKVTEKGKYVELRCDPISGHTALYWYRQSLGQGPEFLIYFQGTGAADDSGLPNDRFFAVRPEGSVSTLKIQRTERGDSAVYLCASSSLAGGRETQYFGPGTRLLVL.

The gene calls are TRBV7-8 and TRBJ1-2; 10 nucleotides align to TRBD1. CDR1 and CDR2 (germline): SGHVS, FQNEAQ. V was pared by 5 bases and J by 3 bases, with 6 bases of the junction left unmatched. The CDR3 is 15 residues long. CDR3 amino acids: CASSPGQGVYYGYTF. The CDR3 nucleotides read TGTGCCAGCAGCCCCGGACAGGGGGTCTACTATGGCTACACCTTC.

The CDR3 nucleotides are TGTGCCAACTGGCGAGACGTTCGGGGCACCGGGGAGCTGTTTTTT. It translates to CANWRDVRGTGELFF. V and J are TRBV9 and TRBJ2-2; D is possibly TRBD2 (5 bases). Trimming pared 9 bases from V and 4 bases from J, leaving 19 bases between. Germline loops: CDR1 SGDLS, CDR2 YYNGEE. This CDR3 has 15 amino acids.

The chain combines TRBV7-9 with TRBJ1-2; perhaps TRBD1 as D (6 bases). V was cut by 5 bases and J by 8 bases, with 24 bases left in between. The germline gives CDR1 SEHNR, CDR2 FQNEAQ (reference sequence). The CDR3 contains 16 residues. The CDR3 loop is CASSPPGRQALTGYTF. The DNA of the CDR3 is TGTGCCAGCAGCCCCCCGGGGAGACAGGCCCTAACGGGCTACACCTTC.

The genes are TRBV7-6 and TRBJ2-7; weak D call: TRBD2 (6 bases). Germline loops: CDR1 SGHVS, CDR2 FNYEAQ. This CDR3 is 14 amino acids long. The V gene lost 1 base and the J gene lost 6 bases, with 13 bases spanning the gap. The CDR3 bases are TGTGCCAGCAGCTTAGGAGGGACCGGGGGCGAGCAGTACTTC. It yields the protein CASSLGGTGGEQYF.

The chain employs TRBV27 and TRBJ2-5; D might be TRBD2 (5 bases). Germline-derived CDR1 and CDR2 are MNHEY and SMNVEV (reference sequence). Deletions cut 5 bases from V and 1 base from J, with 11 bases between. This CDR3 contains 14 residues. The CDR3 loop is CASSRRAFQETQYF. The CDR3 DNA sequence: TGTGCCAGCAGTCGGCGGGCATTCCAAGAGACCCAGTACTTC.

The J gene is TRBJ1-5, the V gene TRBV2; D call uncertain. The CDR3 sequence is 15 residues long. Trimming took 6 bases from V and 1 from J, leaving 13 bases between them. Germline CDR1 SNHLY, CDR2 FYNNEI. DNA for the CDR3: TGTGCCAGCAGGGCGACTCAGTTAAGCAATCAGCCCCAGCATTTT. It specifies CASRATQLSNQPQHF.

The sample holds one count of this clone. The chain joins TRBV11-3 to TRBJ2-5, with 11 bases fitting TRBD2. The CDR3 extends over 15 amino acids. V dropped 7 bases and J dropped 2; count of bases not matched to a gene: 6. CDR1 and CDR2 from the germline V gene are SGHNT and YENEEA. CDR3 amino acids: CASNKRLAGQETQYF. The CDR3 nucleotides are TGTGCCAGCAACAAACGACTAGCGGGGCAAGAGACCCAGTACTTC.

The gene calls are TRBV30 and TRBJ2-1; 7 bases agree with TRBD1. Germline V CDR1 and CDR2: GTSNPN, SVGIG (reference sequence). The length of the CDR3 is 15 residues. The trim removed 0 bases at V and 0 bases at J, leaving 2 bases unmatched. CDR3 bases: TGTGCCTGGAGTGTAGGACAGGCCTCCTACAATGAGCAGTTCTTC. As protein: CAWSVGQASYNEQFF.

The rearrangement links TRBV28 to TRBJ1-5; TRBD1 aligns across 8 bases. The junction had 7 bases not matched to a gene; V was cut back by 7 bases and J by 2 bases. Germline CDR1 and CDR2: MDHEN and SYDVKM. The CDR3 covers 15 residues. This CDR3 reads CASTDRGRGNQPQHF. The CDR3 DNA reads as TGTGCCAGCACAGACAGGGGTAGGGGCAATCAGCCCCAGCATTTT.

V is TRBV7-6 and J is TRBJ1-5, with 7 bases that match TRBD1. Trimming cost V 5 bases and J 2 bases; bases outside gene matches: 6. There are 15 residues in the CDR3. Germline CDR1 reads SGHVS; CDR2 reads FNYEAQ. CDR3 DNA: TGTGCCAGCAGCAAAACTACAGGGGGCAATCAGCCCCAGCATTTT. Encoded protein: CASSKTTGGNQPQHF.

This clone occurred once. V gene TRBV21-1 combines with J gene TRBJ2-3; the table gives TRBD1 as D, unverified against the DNA. TRBV21-1 is labeled a pseudogene. CDR3 length: 16 residues. The CDR3 nucleotides are TGTGCCAGCAGCGGAGACAGGGTATCTAGCACAGATACGCAGTATTTT. Residues: CASSGDRVSSTDTQYF.

Here the CDR3 reads CATTGPNTEAFF. The CDR3 DNA reads TGTGCCACGACAGGGCCGAACACTGAAGCTTTCTTT. This chain connects TRBV10-3 to TRBJ1-1; 7 nucleotides agree with TRBD1. Losses at the gene ends were 10 bases for V and 1 base for J; bases not matched to a gene: 3. The germline CDR1 and CDR2 sequences are ENHRY and SYGVKD. The CDR3 has 12 residues.